These 16 T cell receptor beta chains came from one sample sequenced in a study of CD8+CD57+ T cells in acquired aplastic anemia. Genomic DNA constituted the template upon which TCR beta VDJ and CDR3 profiling was performed. TCRdb fed the reads into MiXCR, producing one record per CDR3 protein. This table has about 160,000 distinct CDR3 sequences, 48% appearing once. Sequenced patients had shown CD8+CD57+ cell expansion by flow cytometry. Sequencing was performed on sorted CD4+, CD8+, or CD8+CD57+ T cells (not recorded which) from PBMCs. Receptors were obtained from a human donor with aplastic anemia.

This clonotype was detected many times. The chain combines TRBV19 with TRBJ2-1; TRBD2 matches at 10 bases. With 1 base clipped from V and 8 bases from J, the junction kept 5 bases outside the gene matches. The germline V gene has CDR1 LNHDA and CDR2 SQIVND (reference sequence). CDR3 length: 15 residues. CDR3 in DNA: TGTGCCAGTAGTATAGGGGCTAGCGGGAGCGATGAGCAGTTCTTC. Protein sequence: CASSIGASGSDEQFF.

The V and J genes are TRBV5-8 and TRBJ1-1; 9 bases match TRBD1. V lost 1 base to trimming and J lost 4 bases; unmatched junction nucleotides: 5. Germline CDR1 SGHTS, CDR2 YDEGEE. This CDR3 is 15 amino acids long. The chain's CDR3 is CASSLLDRGTTEAFF. The CDR3 region has the DNA TGTGCCAGCAGCTTGCTAGACAGGGGGACCACTGAAGCTTTCTTT. Supplemented by reference TRBV5-8 and TRBJ1-1, the full variable domain reads EAGVTQSPTHLIKTRGQQATLRCSPISGHTSVYWYQQALGLGLQFLLWYDEGEERNRGNFPPRFSGRQFPNYSSELNVNALELEDSALYLCASSLLDRGTTEAFFGQGTRLTVV.

This clonotype showed up many times. The chain couples TRBV20-1 to TRBJ2-1, with 10 bases that match TRBD2. Germline V CDR1 and CDR2: DFQATT, SNEGSKA (reference sequence). The CDR3 is made up of 18 amino acids. The J segment lost 10 bases and the V segment lost 0 bases, leaving 18 bases of the junction unmatched. CDR3 bases: TGCAGTGCTAGAGATATTCTAGCGGGAGTTCCAAGCGTGGTCGAGCAGTTCTTC. This sequence encodes CSARDILAGVPSVVEQFF.

The chain employs TRBV10-2 and TRBJ1-5, with D possibly TRBD1 on 6 matching bases. V lost 5 bases and J lost 4, with 12 bases in between. Germline lookup yields CDR1 WSHSY and CDR2 SAAADI. This CDR3 region has 14 residues. CDR3 amino acids: CASSTGGINQPQHF. In nucleotides, the CDR3 is TGCGCCAGCAGTACGGGGGGCATTAATCAGCCCCAGCATTTT.

This clonotype has ten or more counts. This chain uses TRBV7-3 with TRBJ1-3; perhaps TRBD1 as D (5 bases). The germline CDR1 and CDR2 sequences are SGHTA and FQGTGA. The CDR3 is 15 amino acids. The germline V and J ends were trimmed by 1 base and 8 bases, with 15 bases remaining between them. The CDR3 coding sequence is TGTGCCAGCAGCTTAAGTTCAGGGAGTTTGGACACCATATATTTT. Encoded protein: CASSLSSGSLDTIYF.

The genes are TRBV20-1 and TRBJ1-2, with 9 nucleotides matching TRBD1. The germline gives CDR1 DFQATT, CDR2 SNEGSKA (reference sequence). Trimming cost V 6 bases and J 5 bases; bases outside gene matches: 13. The CDR3 spans 15 residues. This CDR3 is CSATGTGGDLYGYTF. CDR3 sequence (DNA): TGCAGTGCCACAGGAACAGGGGGCGATCTGTATGGCTACACCTTC.

This clonotype was seen more than once but under ten times. The chain combines TRBV9 with TRBJ2-1; tentatively, D is TRBD2 (6 bases). Trimming removed 0 bases from V and 1 base from J, with 20 bases in between. Germline V gene sequence: CDR1 SGDLS, CDR2 YYNGEE. The CDR3 totals 19 residues. The CDR3 DNA is TGTGCCAGCAGCGTAGCATATGGGACGGGGGTTCGTTCCTACAATGAGCAGTTCTTC. This sequence encodes CASSVAYGTGVRSYNEQFF.

The chain links TRBV9 to TRBJ2-7; the match to TRBD2 covers 9 bases. The germline gives CDR1 SGDLS, CDR2 YYNGEE. CDR3 size: 15 residues. V gave up 4 bases and J gave up 2 bases; unmatched junction bases: 7. CDR3 region: CASSPASGTPYEQYF. The CDR3 DNA is TGTGCCAGCAGCCCGGCTAGCGGGACTCCCTACGAGCAGTACTTC.

This clonotype came up once. The CDR3 DNA sequence: TGTGCCAGCAGTTTGGGCTGGGGGTCTTCCCAAGAGACCCAGTACTTC. Translating it yields CASSLGWGSSQETQYF. The chain couples TRBV12-3 or TRBV12-4 to TRBJ2-5; D possibly uses TRBD1 or TRBD2 (5 bases each). The length of the CDR3 is 16 residues. V lost 3 bases and J 1 base, leaving 15 bases between the germline ends.

The genes are TRBV12-3 or TRBV12-4 and TRBJ2-3, with 12 bases lining up with TRBD2. The CDR3 length is 17 residues. The J segment lost 2 bases and the V segment lost 5 bases, leaving 8 bases of the junction unmatched. CDR3 nucleotides: TGTGCCAGCAGTCCAAGGACTAGCGGGACCGCCACAGATACGCAGTATTTT. Translating it yields CASSPRTSGTATDTQYF.

This clonotype appeared a single time. An end of the junction does not agree with germline; a read error may underlie this. This rearrangement joins TRBV9 to TRBJ1-2; 7 bases are shared with TRBD1. This CDR3 contains 12 residues. Per germline, CDR1 SGDLS and CDR2 YYNGEE. The CDR3: CASRDRVYDYTF. The DNA of the CDR3 is TGTGCCAGCAGAGACAGGGTTTATGACTACACCTTC.

This clonotype appeared many times. The chain recombines TRBV14 with TRBJ1-1; no definite D call. There are 15 residues in the CDR3. Germline V gene data show CDR1 as SGHDN and CDR2 as FVKESK. Deletions cut 0 bases from V and 0 bases from J, with 8 bases between. CDR3 residues: CASSQDAGMNTEAFF. For the CDR3, the DNA is TGTGCCAGCAGCCAAGATGCAGGAATGAACACTGAAGCTTTCTTT. Full variable domain (remainder filled in from reference TRBV14 and TRBJ1-1): EAGVTQFPSHSVIEKGQTVTLRCDPISGHDNLYWYRRVMGKEIKFLLHFVKESKQDESGMPNNRFLAERTGGTYSTLKVQPAELEDSGVYFCASSQDAGMNTEAFFGQGTRLTVV.

This clonotype was picked up one time. This chain joins TRBV20-1 and TRBJ2-5; D is uncertain. The CDR3 consists of 11 residues. V was trimmed by 3 bases and J by 2 bases, leaving 4 bases between them. CDR1 DFQATT and CDR2 SNEGSKA come from the germline V gene (reference sequence). DNA for the CDR3: TGCAGTGCTAGGGTTCAAGAGACCCAGTACTTC. Translating gives CSARVQETQYF.

The V gene is TRBV29-1, the J gene TRBJ2-7; D not certain. V lost 5 bases, J lost 4 bases, and 9 bases lay in between. The CDR3 loop spans 11 amino acids. Germline V gene data show CDR1 as SQVTM and CDR2 as ANQGSEA. The CDR3 loop reads CSVFVGYEQYF. The CDR3 DNA follows: TGCAGCGTTTTCGTAGGTTACGAGCAGTACTTC.

The rearrangement joins TRBV10-3 to TRBJ1-2; 7 nucleotides match TRBD1. The CDR3 extends over 16 amino acids. Germline CDR1 ENHRY, CDR2 SYGVKD. With 5 bases clipped from V and 2 bases from J, the junction kept 11 bases outside the gene matches. The CDR3 bases are TGTGCCATCAGTAGAGATACCGGGACAGAGAACTATGGCTACACCTTC. Translation: CAISRDTGTENYGYTF.

This clonotype was counted many times. The J gene is TRBJ2-7, the V gene TRBV6-1; 9 bases agree with TRBD1. This CDR3 comprises 14 residues. Losses at the gene ends were 6 bases for V and 5 bases for J; bases not matched to a gene: 8. Germline CDR1 is MNHNS and CDR2 is SASEGT. CDR3 sequence reads: CASRRTGVVHEQYF. The CDR3 DNA reads as TGTGCCAGCAGGCGGACAGGGGTCGTCCACGAGCAGTACTTC.